This T cell receptor (beta chain) is from a study of shared clonotypes between healthy human individuals. In the CD4+ fraction, cells were divided into CD45RA+ naive and CD45RA-negative memory subsets. Sequencing used immunoSEQ multiplex PCR; TCRdb keeps in-frame clones, though not all of them. The repertoire holds 2.5 million or so clones, with roughly 92% as singletons. With 6 bases clipped from V and 1 base from J, the junction kept 2 bases outside the gene matches. CDR1 MNHNS and CDR2 SASEGT come from the germline V gene. The CDR3 runs to 14 residues. This sequence was found in a man in his late teens or twenties in good health. The chain carries TRBV6-1 and TRBJ2-7; TRBD2 aligns across 11 bases. Sequenced: naive CD4+ T cells sorted from blood. Noted subset: CD45RA+ positively selected. The CDR3 bases are TGTGCCAGCAGAAGACTAGCGGGGTCCTACGAGCAGTACTTC. It specifies CASRRLAGSYEQYF.